The next 26 T cell receptor beta chains were all read from a single sample in a study of T cell responses to AZD1222 COVID-19 vaccine (TCRdb year 2021). The library came from the immunoSEQ multiplex PCR assay. TCRdb carries this immuneACCESS record with in-frame sequences only. Its versions omit some clonotypes, under half of them owing to an unresolved V gene in the studies checked, with the rest unexplained. The sample has 150,000 or so clones on record, 80% to 95% of them singletons. The ten biggest clones cover roughly 3% of the sample. Sample time point, as interpreted from the label and publication: about 28 days (+/-7) after the second vaccine dose. The material was peripheral blood, obtained 28 days after the second AZD1222 dose. These receptors all come from an adult who received the AZD1222 COVID-19 vaccine.

The chain is built from TRBV18 and TRBJ2-1, with 14 bases aligning to TRBD2. The germline V gene has CDR1 KGHSH and CDR2 LQKENI. V was clipped by 3 bases and J by 10 bases; unmatched bases: 2. CDR3 length equals 14 residues. The CDR3 DNA reads as TGTGCCAGCTCACCGGGACTAGCGGGAGCGGAGCAGTTCTTC. Translated: CASSPGLAGAEQFF.

This chain connects TRBV6-1 to TRBJ1-2; D not resolved. Trimming took off 1 base at V and 3 bases at J, with 3 bases between the two ends. The CDR3 is made up of 12 amino acids. Germline-derived CDR1 and CDR2 are MNHNS and SASEGT. CDR3 coding DNA: TGTGCCAGCAGTGAAGGAGACTATGGCTACACCTTC. Encoded protein: CASSEGDYGYTF.

The V call is TRBV6-5, the J call TRBJ1-1; D is ambiguous. CDR1 is MNHEY and CDR2 is SVGAGI in the germline V gene. The CDR3 extends over 14 amino acids. V shed 6 bases and J shed 1 base, with 12 bases lying between them. The CDR3 sequence is CASSLHGGNTEAFF. The CDR3 DNA sequence: TGTGCCAGCAGCCTACATGGTGGGAACACTGAAGCTTTCTTT.

V gene TRBV9 combines with J gene TRBJ2-2; 11 bases align to TRBD2. The CDR3 totals 20 residues. J was trimmed by 0 bases and V by 3 bases; bases with no gene match: 13. Germline V gives CDR1 SGDLS, CDR2 YYNGEE. CDR3 residues: CASSAPPGLAGGTNTGELFF. The CDR3 region has the DNA TGTGCCAGCAGCGCCCCCCCGGGGCTAGCGGGAGGAACGAACACCGGGGAGCTGTTTTTT.

The gene calls are TRBV7-8 and TRBJ2-7, with unresolved D. The germline CDR1 and CDR2 sequences are SGHVS and FQNEAQ. The CDR3 is 15 amino acids. Trimming took 1 base from V and 3 from J, leaving 13 bases between them. Here the CDR3 DNA reads TGTGCCAGCAGCTTAGAGTACCCTGTGGGCTACGAGCAGTACTTC. Its protein is CASSLEYPVGYEQYF.

The gene calls are TRBV24-1 and TRBJ2-1, with 11 bases matching TRBD2. The CDR3 sequence is 16 residues long. J lost 4 bases, V lost 3 bases, and 4 bases had no gene match. CDR1 KGHDR and CDR2 SFDVKD come from the germline V gene. The CDR3 sequence: CATSDPTSGGYNEQFF. Here the CDR3 DNA reads TGTGCCACCAGTGATCCTACTAGCGGGGGTTACAATGAGCAGTTCTTC.

The CDR3 loop is CASSYRGSGANVLTF. The CDR3 DNA follows: TGTGCCAGCAGTTACAGGGGTTCAGGGGCCAACGTCCTGACTTTC. The chain carries TRBV6-6 and TRBJ2-6; D perhaps matches TRBD1 (5 bases). The CDR3 extends over 15 amino acids. Germline V gene lookup returns CDR1 MNHNY and CDR2 SVGAGI (reference sequence). V was pared by 2 bases and J by 4 bases, with 9 bases between.

This clone was seen once. J is TRBJ2-5 and V is TRBV7-8; 7 bases line up with TRBD2. Germline-derived CDR1 and CDR2 are SGHVS and FQNEAQ. V was pared by 2 bases and J by 5 bases, with 11 bases of the junction left unmatched. There are 16 residues in the CDR3. As DNA, the CDR3 is TGTGCCAGCAGCTTACGCCCCACGGGAGGAGGTGAGACCCAGTACTTC. Its translation is CASSLRPTGGGETQYF.

In nucleotides, the CDR3 is TGTGCCAGCAGTGGAACAGAGGCCCCAAATGAGCAGTTCTTC. Translation gives CASSGTEAPNEQFF. The rearrangement links TRBV21-1 to TRBJ2-1. TRBV21-1 is classified as a pseudogene. This CDR3 is 14 amino acids long.

The chain uses TRBV30 and TRBJ1-1, with unresolved D. The germline V gene encodes CDR1 GTSNPN and CDR2 SVGIG (reference sequence). The CDR3 contains 12 residues. V gave up 3 bases and J gave up 1 base, with 6 bases separating them. This chain's CDR3 is CAWRLGNTEAFF. The CDR3 coding sequence is TGTGCCTGGAGACTGGGGAACACTGAAGCTTTCTTT.

The genes are TRBV5-1 and TRBJ2-3; 10 bases agree with TRBD2. With 3 bases clipped from V and 6 bases from J, the junction kept 10 bases outside the gene matches. The CDR3 has 16 residues. CDR1 and CDR2 (germline): SGHRS, YFSETQ. DNA of the CDR3: TGCGCCAGCAGCTCCGGAGTAGCGGGAGGTGGGGATACGCAGTATTTT. Its translation: CASSSGVAGGGDTQYF.

This chain uses TRBV2 with TRBJ1-5; a weak D match, TRBD1 (5 bases). This CDR3 region has 15 residues. The germline CDR1 and CDR2 sequences are SNHLY and FYNNEI. Deletions cut 4 bases from V and 3 bases from J, with 13 bases between. For the CDR3, the DNA is TGTGCCAGCAGTGGTCTCAGGGATGTCAATCAGCCCCAGCATTTT. It is translated as CASSGLRDVNQPQHF.

The V call is TRBV19, the J call TRBJ1-5; 10 bases match TRBD1. The germline V gene has CDR1 LNHDA and CDR2 SQIVND (reference sequence). The CDR3 has 15 amino acids. The J segment lost 7 bases and the V segment lost 3 bases, leaving 6 bases of the junction unmatched. CDR3 sequence reads: CASSMGQGMGQPQHF. The CDR3 DNA follows: TGTGCCAGTAGTATGGGACAGGGGATGGGGCAGCCCCAGCATTTT.

This chain uses TRBV10-2 with TRBJ2-3; D not certain. V lost 5 bases and J 1 base, leaving 16 bases between the germline ends. The CDR3 totals 16 residues. CDR1 and CDR2 from the germline V gene are WSHSY and SAAADI. CDR3 in amino acids: CASSLPRMHGTDTQYF. The CDR3 nucleotides read TGCGCCAGCAGTCTTCCTAGGATGCACGGCACAGATACGCAGTATTTT.

The chain uses TRBV2 and TRBJ2-1, with D possibly TRBD2 on 6 matching bases. Germline values: CDR1 SNHLY, CDR2 FYNNEI. This CDR3 comprises 13 residues. The ends were cut back, 1 base at V and 13 bases at J, with 14 bases in the middle. The CDR3 DNA follows: TGTGCCAGCAGTGAAGGGGGACTCCCCGGACAGTTCTTC. Its translation: CASSEGGLPGQFF.

The chain uses TRBV12-5 and TRBJ2-1; TRBD1 aligns across 10 bases. The germline V gene has CDR1 LGHNT and CDR2 FRNRAP. The CDR3 consists of 16 residues. J gave up 4 bases and V 1 base, and 4 bases lay outside the gene matches. The chain's CDR3 is CASGLETGGWYNEQFF. CDR3 bases: TGTGCTAGTGGTTTGGAGACAGGGGGCTGGTACAATGAGCAGTTCTTC. The whole variable domain, filled in from reference TRBV12-5 and TRBJ2-1, reads DARVTQTPRHKVTEMGQEVTMRCQPILGHNTVFWYRQTMMQGLELLAYFRNRAPLDDSGMPKDRFSAEMPDATLATLKIQPSEPRDSAVYFCASGLETGGWYNEQFFGPGTRLTVL.

The chain is built from TRBV28 and TRBJ1-4; D is ambiguous. This CDR3 region has 16 residues. CDR1 and CDR2 from the germline V gene are MDHEN and SYDVKM. V lost 8 bases to trimming and J lost 5 bases, with 21 bases between them. CDR3 sequence: CASPEDRKDQNEKLFF. For the CDR3, the DNA is TGTGCCAGCCCTGAGGATAGGAAGGACCAGAATGAAAAACTGTTTTTT.

This chain connects TRBV6-2 or TRBV6-3 to TRBJ1-2; D is perhaps TRBD1 (5 bases). With 5 bases removed from V and 6 bases from J, the gap between germline ends came to 13 bases. Germline lookup yields CDR1 MNHEY and CDR2 SVGEGT. There are 13 residues in the CDR3. The DNA for the CDR3 is TGTGCCAGCAGTCCGGGGGTAACGGATGGCTACACCTTC. Protein sequence: CASSPGVTDGYTF.

The rearrangement uses TRBV30 and TRBJ1-1; unclear D gene. Trimming pared 0 bases from V and 6 bases from J, leaving 17 bases between. Per germline, CDR1 GTSNPN and CDR2 SVGIG (reference sequence). This CDR3 region has 15 residues. The CDR3 nucleotides read TGTGCCTGGAGTGTACTCGGAGGAGCGGGAGCTGAAGCTTTCTTT. This gives the protein CAWSVLGGAGAEAFF.

The chain combines TRBV6-2 or TRBV6-3 with TRBJ2-7; the D gene is possibly TRBD1 (6 bases). Germline CDR1 is MNHEY and CDR2 is SVGEGT. V gave up 0 bases and J gave up 1 base, with 10 bases separating them. The CDR3 has 15 residues. The CDR3 DNA reads TGTGCCAGCAGTTACTCGGGGCAGGGGTCCTACGAGCAGTACTTC. It translates to CASSYSGQGSYEQYF.

The V call is TRBV27, the J call TRBJ1-1; TRBD1 might be the D (5 bases). CDR3 length equals 12 residues. CDR1 and CDR2 (germline): MNHEY, SMNVEV (reference sequence). V was trimmed by 5 bases and J by 3 bases, leaving 7 bases between them. In DNA, the CDR3 is TGTGCCAGCAGTCAGGGCGACACTGAAGCTTTCTTT. Protein product: CASSQGDTEAFF.

The chain combines TRBV2 with TRBJ1-2; possibly TRBD1 for D (6 bases). V lost 9 bases and J lost 3, with 17 bases in between. CDR3 length equals 14 residues. The V gene's germline CDR1 is SNHLY and CDR2 FYNNEI. CDR3 DNA sequence: TGTGCCAGGGGCGAGGGGGGCGGGGACTATGGCTACACCTTC. This encodes CARGEGGGDYGYTF. Full variable domain (outside the CDR3, taken from reference TRBV2 and TRBJ1-2): EPEVTQTPSHQVTQMGQEVILRCVPISNHLYFYWYRQILGQKVEFLVSFYNNEISEKSEIFDDQFSVERPDGSNFTLKIRSTKLEDSAMYFCARGEGGGDYGYTFGSGTRLTVV.

The chain has TRBV18 and TRBJ2-3; D gene ambiguous. Germline lookup yields CDR1 KGHSH and CDR2 LQKENI. V was cut by 4 bases and J by 0 bases, with 2 bases left in between. The CDR3 sequence is 12 residues long. CDR3 amino acids: CASSQSTDTQYF. The DNA for the CDR3 is TGTGCCAGCTCACAGAGCACAGATACGCAGTATTTT. Full variable domain (outside the CDR3, taken from reference TRBV18 and TRBJ2-3): NAGVMQNPRHLVRRRGQEARLRCSPMKGHSHVYWYRQLPEEGLKFMVYLQKENIIDESGMPKERFSAEFPKEGPSILRIQQVVRGDSAAYFCASSQSTDTQYFGPGTRLTVL.

The chain uses TRBV20-1 and TRBJ1-5; the D gene is possibly TRBD1 (5 bases). Germline values: CDR1 DFQATT, CDR2 SNEGSKA (reference sequence). The CDR3 is 11 residues long. The ends were cut back, 4 bases at V and 4 bases at J, with 5 bases in the middle. In DNA form, the CDR3 reads TGCAGTGCTACAGGGAATCAGCCCCAGCATTTT. Translation gives CSATGNQPQHF.

The chain combines TRBV6-2 or TRBV6-3 with TRBJ2-3; 8 bases match TRBD2. With V trimmed by 2 bases and J by 10 bases, 5 bases remained unmatched. This CDR3 is built from 13 residues. CDR1 is MNHEY, CDR2 SVGEGT, per germline. As DNA, the CDR3 is TGTGCCAGCAGTTACGGGACTAGGCCCCCGCAGTATTTT. Residues: CASSYGTRPPQYF.

The CDR3 protein is CASSPAAKNTEAFF. CDR3 DNA: TGTGCCAGCTCACCTGCAGCCAAGAACACTGAAGCTTTCTTT. V and J are TRBV18 and TRBJ1-1, with unresolved D. The germline V gene encodes CDR1 KGHSH and CDR2 LQKENI. The CDR3 loop spans 14 amino acids. The ends were cut back, 3 bases at V and 1 base at J, with 9 bases in the middle. Drawing the rest from reference TRBV18 and TRBJ1-1, the complete variable domain is NAGVMQNPRHLVRRRGQEARLRCSPMKGHSHVYWYRQLPEEGLKFMVYLQKENIIDESGMPKERFSAEFPKEGPSILRIQQVVRGDSAAYFCASSPAAKNTEAFFGQGTRLTVV.